Presented here are 18 T cell receptor beta chains from one specimen sequenced in a study of tissue T cells after allogeneic stem cell transplantation. Libraries were prepared by immunoSEQ multiplex PCR; TCRdb keeps only in-frame clonotypes and omits some of them. The table lists roughly 4,000 clones, 74% of them singletons, with around 5% in the top ten. Steroid-refractory graft-versus-host disease after allogeneic hematopoietic cell transplant qualified adults for prospective research-autopsy enrollment. Material: left colon tissue, obtained at autopsy. Every receptor here comes from a male patient over 55 with steroid-refractory graft-versus-host disease after an allogeneic stem cell transplant. Some of the T cells may derive from the graft donor.

The rearrangement uses TRBV4-1 and TRBJ2-5, with TRBD2 identical over 7 bases. V lost 1 base and J lost 2; bases outside the gene matches: 10. CDR1 MGHRA and CDR2 YSYEKL come from the germline V gene. This CDR3 has 17 residues. The CDR3 DNA reads TGCGCCAGCAGCCAAGGGGAGAGGGACTACCAACAAGAGACCCAGTACTTC. Residues: CASSQGERDYQQETQYF.

V and J are TRBV15 and TRBJ1-2; D not certain. V lost 3 bases, J lost 4 bases, and 18 bases lay in between. The CDR3 is made up of 16 amino acids. CDR1 is LNHNV and CDR2 is YYDKDF in the germline V gene (reference sequence). CDR3 region: CATSRRPGSQFYGYTF. The CDR3 DNA is TGTGCCACCAGCAGGCGACCTGGTTCTCAGTTCTATGGCTACACCTTC.

This sequence joins TRBV6-6 and TRBJ2-7; possibly TRBD1 or TRBD2 for D (5 bases each). Trimming took off 0 bases at V and 1 base at J, with 7 bases between the two ends. The CDR3 spans 14 residues. The germline gives CDR1 MNHNY, CDR2 SVGAGI (reference sequence). The CDR3 loop is CASSYSRGSYEQYF. The CDR3 DNA follows: TGTGCCAGCAGTTACTCGAGGGGTTCCTACGAGCAGTACTTC.

The rearrangement joins TRBV6-6 to TRBJ1-4; 9 bases map to TRBD1. The CDR3 runs 18 residues. CDR1 is MNHNY, CDR2 SVGAGI, per germline (reference sequence). V trimming: 6 bases; J trimming: 4 bases; junction bases outside the gene matches: 15. The CDR3 reads CASSRKKTPGQGNEKLFF. CDR3 in DNA: TGTGCCAGCAGCCGAAAAAAAACTCCGGGACAGGGTAATGAAAAACTGTTTTTT.

The rearrangement joins TRBV6-4 to TRBJ2-3, with 8 positions matching TRBD2. The trim removed 4 bases at V and 5 bases at J, leaving 5 bases unmatched. This CDR3 is built from 14 residues. Germline-derived CDR1 and CDR2 are MRHNA and SNTAGT. In DNA form, the CDR3 reads TGTGCCAGCAGTGTCGCAGCGGGGGTAGATACGCAGTATTTT. Its protein product is CASSVAAGVDTQYF.

This clone was observed a handful of times. The chain recombines TRBV27 with TRBJ2-1, with D perhaps given as TRBD1 or TRBD2 (6 bases each). V was pared by 3 bases and J by 2 bases, with 8 bases between. This CDR3 is built from 14 residues. Germline V lookup: CDR1 MNHEY, CDR2 SMNVEV (reference sequence). The CDR3 DNA follows: TGTGCCAGCAGTTTGGGGGGCACCTACAATGAGCAGTTCTTC. Amino acids: CASSLGGTYNEQFF.

This clone showed up just a few times. The CDR3 DNA sequence: TGTGCCAGTAGTGCAGGGGCGTTTGAGCAGTACTTC. Residues: CASSAGAFEQYF. The chain recombines TRBV19 with TRBJ2-7; maybe TRBD1 (6 bases). V was shortened by 5 bases and J by 7 bases, with 12 bases between the two germline ends. The CDR3 has 12 amino acids. Germline assignment: CDR1 LNHDA and CDR2 SQIVND (reference sequence).

V usage is TRBV5-6 and J usage is TRBJ1-5; no clear D gene. The V end lost 2 bases, the J end lost 6 bases, and 12 bases lay between the germline ends. The length of the CDR3 is 14 residues. Germline V gives CDR1 SGHDT, CDR2 YYEEEE. Here the CDR3 reads CASSLASGRQPQHF. The CDR3, as DNA: TGTGCCAGCAGCTTAGCCAGCGGGCGTCAGCCCCAGCATTTT.

The chain joins TRBV10-2 to TRBJ1-4; possibly TRBD1 for D (5 bases). CDR1 and CDR2 (germline): WSHSY, SAAADI. The V end lost 4 bases, the J end lost 0 bases, and 6 bases lay between the germline ends. The CDR3 is 14 amino acids. This chain's CDR3 is CASSAGATNEKLFF. As DNA, the CDR3 is TGCGCCAGCAGTGCGGGGGCAACTAATGAAAAACTGTTTTTT.

The V gene is TRBV18, the J gene TRBJ2-3; D may be TRBD1 (6 bases). The CDR3 totals 16 residues. V was cut by 0 bases and J by 3 bases, with 13 bases left in between. Germline V gene sequence: CDR1 KGHSH, CDR2 LQKENI. Here the CDR3 DNA reads TGTGCCAGCTCACCACCTACTCTGGGGGCTACAGATACGCAGTATTTT. As protein: CASSPPTLGATDTQYF.

This chain joins TRBV7-2 and TRBJ2-2; no reliable D call. The V gene lost 0 bases and the J gene lost 8 bases, with 7 bases spanning the gap. Germline V gene lookup returns CDR1 SGHTA and CDR2 FQGNSA. The CDR3 has 13 amino acids. The CDR3 DNA follows: TGTGCCAGCAGCTTAGCAGGGCTTGGGGAGCTGTTTTTT. Protein sequence: CASSLAGLGELFF.

The chain recombines TRBV28 with TRBJ1-1; TRBD1 matches 8 bases. Unmatched junction bases numbered 7, after V lost 6 bases and J lost 4 bases. Looked up from germline, CDR1 is MDHEN and CDR2 is SYDVKM. The CDR3 is 14 residues long. The CDR3 DNA sequence: TGTGCCAGCAGACTTACAGGGGGAATCACTGAAGCTTTCTTT. This translates into CASRLTGGITEAFF.

V and J are TRBV4-1 and TRBJ2-1, with unresolved D. CDR3 size: 14 residues. Looked up from germline, CDR1 is MGHRA and CDR2 is YSYEKL. Trimming took 4 bases from V and 3 from J, leaving 10 bases between them. Here the CDR3 DNA reads TGCGCCAGCAGCCGGGGTACGGACTACAATGAGCAGTTCTTC. Amino acid sequence: CASSRGTDYNEQFF.

V is TRBV19 and J is TRBJ2-3, with 9 bases lining up with TRBD2. The CDR3 has 16 residues. After removal of 5 bases from V and 2 bases from J, the junction contained 8 bases not matched to a gene. CDR1 and CDR2 (germline): LNHDA, SQIVND (reference sequence). The CDR3: CASSDRLAAHTDTQYF. CDR3 nucleotides: TGTGCCAGTAGTGACCGACTAGCGGCACACACAGATACGCAGTATTTT.

The chain has TRBV4-1 and TRBJ2-7; possible D gene TRBD1, 5 bases. CDR3 length: 14 residues. Germline V CDR1 and CDR2: MGHRA, YSYEKL. Deletions cut 1 base from V and 3 bases from J, with 10 bases between. The CDR3 reads CASSQATTVYEQYF. CDR3 coding DNA: TGCGCCAGCAGCCAAGCTACGACAGTCTACGAGCAGTACTTC.

This chain uses TRBV25-1 with TRBJ1-5; no clear D. The CDR3 is 13 amino acids. V lost 7 bases, J lost 2 bases, and 9 bases lay in between. CDR1 and CDR2 (germline): MGHDK, SYGVNS. For the CDR3, the DNA is TGTGCCAGCAAAGGGTTGGGCAATCAGCCCCAGCATTTT. As protein: CASKGLGNQPQHF.

This clone was counted a few times. The chain uses TRBV7-9 and TRBJ2-5, with D perhaps TRBD1 (6 bases). Trimming pared 7 bases from V and 5 bases from J, leaving 17 bases between. This CDR3 spans 14 amino acids. Per the germline V gene, CDR1 is SEHNR and CDR2 is FQNEAQ (reference sequence). The DNA for the CDR3 is TGTGCCAGCACCCACCCGGACAGCGAGGAGACCCAGTACTTC. This sequence encodes CASTHPDSEETQYF.

The V gene is TRBV19, the J gene TRBJ2-5, with 8 bases lining up with TRBD2. V dropped 3 bases and J dropped 3; count of bases not matched to a gene: 9. CDR3 size: 16 residues. Germline CDR1 LNHDA, CDR2 SQIVND (reference sequence). The CDR3 coding sequence is TGTGCCAGTAGTATGGGGGGACTAGACAAAAAAGAGACCCAGTACTTC. It codes for CASSMGGLDKKETQYF.